This is a list of T cell receptor beta chains from one sample in a study of blood T cells in healthy people across ages. TCRdb re-analysed the 5' RACE reads in MiXCR, keeping a single row per CDR3 protein. Among hundreds of thousands of distinct CDR3 sequences listed, under 70% were seen once. Source material: blood. These receptors were taken from a man aged 55 to 69 in good health. The CDR3 runs from the conserved cysteine through the conserved F or W. The D gene is left open where the match is weak. Size values are once, few and many counts, or a class for expanded clones, and some rows have none.

TRBV2	TRBD1	TRBJ1-5	few	CASSDRTGDQPQHF	TGTGCCAGCAGTGATAGGACAGGTGATCAGCCCCAGCATTTT
TRBV2	TRBD2	TRBJ2-7	few	CASSGRTSGAEQYF	TGTGCCAGCAGTGGAAGGACTAGCGGGGCCGAGCAGTACTTC
TRBV10-3	TRBD2	TRBJ2-3	-	CAISEGGGASDTQYF	TGTGCCATCAGTGAGGGCGGGGGGGCGTCAGATACGCAGTATTTT
TRBV9	-	TRBJ2-3	-	CASSVVGGETDTQYF	TGTGCCAGCAGCGTAGTGGGCGGGGAAACAGATACGCAGTATTTT
TRBV15	TRBD1	TRBJ2-1	few	CATSSGRTGRKFF	TGTGCCACCAGCAGCGGACGGACAGGGCGAAAGTTCTTC
TRBV12-3/TRBV12-4	-	TRBJ2-3	-	CASSFTGGPDTQYF	TGTGCCAGCAGTTTCACCGGGGGCCCCGATACGCAGTATTTT
TRBV5-1	TRBD2	TRBJ2-1	few	CASSPSAGGSYNEQFF	TGCGCCAGCAGTCCTAGTGCGGGGGGTTCCTACAATGAGCAGTTCTTC
TRBV9	-	TRBJ2-5	-	CASSVGSSSETQYF	TGTGCCAGCAGCGTAGGTTCTAGCTCGGAGACCCAGTACTTC
TRBV7-9	-	TRBJ2-1	-	CASSLGAPGNEQFF	TGTGCCAGCAGCCTGGGGGCCCCGGGAAATGAGCAGTTCTTC
TRBV6-5	TRBD1	TRBJ2-7	few	CASSYSDRGYEQYF	TGTGCCAGCAGTTACTCGGACAGGGGCTACGAGCAGTACTTC
TRBV2	-	TRBJ2-5	-	CASSPSLRGTQYF	TGTGCCAGCAGCCCGAGCCTTCGAGGGACCCAGTACTTC
TRBV15	TRBD1	TRBJ2-7	-	CATSTGGIDYEQYF	TGTGCCACCAGTACAGGGGGCATAGACTACGAGCAGTACTTC
TRBV6-5	TRBD2	TRBJ2-3	few	CASSYSSLAGTDTQYF	TGTGCCAGCAGTTACTCATCCCTAGCGGGCACAGATACGCAGTATTTT
TRBV20-1	-	TRBJ2-1	-	CSQSSYNEQFF	TGCAGTCAAAGCTCCTACAATGAGCAGTTCTTC
TRBV25-1	TRBD2	TRBJ2-5	once	CANPGRGGGETQYF	TGTGCCAACCCTGGGCGGGGGGGTGGAGAGACCCAGTACTTC
TRBV27	-	TRBJ2-3	-	CASRETRTTDTQYF	TGTGCCAGCAGAGAAACACGGACCACAGATACGCAGTATTTT
TRBV2	TRBD2	TRBJ2-5	once	CASSDATGLVGETQYF	TGTGCCAGCAGTGATGCCACGGGACTAGTGGGGGAGACCCAGTACTTC
TRBV29-1	-	TRBJ2-6	few	CSVRPGAGANVLTF	TGCAGCGTTAGACCGGGGGCTGGGGCCAACGTCCTGACTTTC
TRBV6-2/TRBV6-3	-	TRBJ2-5	few	CATGLLEQETQYF	TGTGCCACCGGGCTCTTAGAGCAAGAGACCCAGTACTTC
TRBV24-1	-	TRBJ2-1	-	CATSRWDNEQFF	TGTGCCACCAGCCGGTGGGACAATGAGCAGTTCTTC
TRBV7-9	-	TRBJ2-1	-	CASILAGLYNEQFF	TGTGCCAGCATCTTAGCAGGCCTCTACAATGAGCAGTTCTTC
TRBV4-2	TRBD2	TRBJ2-3	-	CASSQPTSGGLDTQYF	TGTGCCAGCAGCCAACCGACTAGCGGGGGGCTGGATACGCAGTATTTT
TRBV7-9	-	TRBJ1-1	few	CASSFVRDTEAFF	TGTGCCAGCAGCTTCGTGAGGGACACTGAAGCTTTCTTT
TRBV7-9	-	TRBJ2-2	-	CASSPGSGNTGELFF	TGTGCCAGCAGCCCAGGGTCAGGGAACACCGGGGAGCTGTTTTTT
TRBV2	-	TRBJ2-5	-	CASSPLSQGTGTQYF	TGTGCCAGCAGCCCCCTCTCACAGGGTACGGGGACCCAGTACTTC
TRBV12-3/TRBV12-4	-	TRBJ2-1	-	CASSPGCEQFF	TGTGCCAGCAGCCCAGGGTGTGAGCAGTTCTTC
TRBV5-4	-	TRBJ2-7	-	CASRQVESYEQYF	TGTGCCAGCAGACAGGTTGAGTCCTACGAGCAGTACTTC
TRBV5-6	-	TRBJ2-5	-	CASSLSSTTQYF	TGTGCCAGCAGCCTCAGCTCAACGACCCAGTACTTC
TRBV2	-	TRBJ2-7	-	CASSGSRAYEQYF	TGTGCCAGCAGTGGATCGAGAGCTTACGAGCAGTACTTC
TRBV4-1	-	TRBJ1-1	-	CASSQDPRSAEAFF	TGCGCCAGCAGCCAAGATCCCCGGAGTGCTGAAGCTTTCTTT
TRBV7-2	TRBD1	TRBJ2-2	-	CASSLPRGRELFF	TGTGCCAGCAGCTTACCCAGGGGGCGGGAGCTGTTTTTT
TRBV20-1	-	TRBJ2-1	many	CSAWPGAGNEQFF	TGCAGTGCTTGGCCCGGTGCGGGGAATGAGCAGTTCTTC
TRBV5-1	-	TRBJ2-5	-	CASTELRGTPETQYF	TGCGCCAGCACCGAACTACGGGGGACCCCCGAGACCCAGTACTTC